This TCR beta chain was sequenced for a study of OX40 agonist ivuxolimab in advanced cancers. Study-wide context: Ivuxolimab was an agonistic, fully human IgG2 monoclonal antibody directed against OX40 (CD134), a costimulatory receptor. Intravenous ivuxolimab was administered to patients every 2 weeks at six dose levels: 0.01, 0.1, 0.3, 1.5, 3 and 10 mg/kg. Among the roughly 50 dose-escalation patients, some 19 had hepatocellular carcinoma, about 15 melanoma, 9 renal cell carcinoma and 9 head and neck cancer. In the dose-escalation cohort, around four fifths of patients were male, and the mean age was around 60 years, with a range of about 20 to 90. Patients were allowed to have had prior anti-PD-1, anti-PD-L1 or anti-CTLA-4 therapy, and about 40% of the dose-escalation patients had been treated with checkpoint inhibitors. Three dose-escalation patients achieved partial responses, one with hepatocellular carcinoma and two with cutaneous melanoma. Peripheral TCRbeta sequencing was intended to test whether TCR sequence diversity was altered and clonal T-cell expansion was caused by ivuxolimab. The monotherapy dose-escalation portion (N of about 52 patients) of the phase I ivuxolimab trial is reported in the paper.

The trial excluded patients who had a history of autoimmune disease or were on systemic immunosuppression. Peripheral blood for TCR sequencing was collected from all dose cohorts at baseline, on cycle 4 day 1, and on cycle 7 day 1. The samples were taken from a phase I, first-in-human, multicenter, open-label dose-escalation trial of ivuxolimab. Adults with locally advanced or metastatic head and neck squamous cell, hepatocellular, melanoma or renal cell carcinoma were enrolled in the trial. Before TCR sequencing, CD4+ T cells and CD8+ T cells were sorted from peripheral blood as separate populations. Based on the germline V gene, the CDR1 and CDR2 sequences are SGDLS and YYNGEE. The junction carries 12 bases between V and J, which are trimmed by 0 bases and 3 bases respectively. The CDR3 runs 15 residues from the cysteine to the phenylalanine. The sequence is cut down to CDR3 DNA, 45 bases in frame from base 1.

To sequence the TCRbeta CDR3 region, genomic DNA was isolated from the sorted cells. TCRbeta CDR3 regions were sequenced using the immunoSEQ Assay. Entries here come from immuneACCESS through TCRdb and include only in-frame sequences with V and J called. Some clones fail to appear in such tables; in the studies checked, an unresolved V gene covers under half of the shortfall, and the cause of the remainder is unknown. This sample is represented by around 79,000 clones; 85% of them were singletons. The ten largest make up approximately 0.57% of the sample. In the case of this clone: Its cognate antigen has yet to be identified. No qualities accompany the bases; no much larger clone lies one base away.

The study at large found these results: Clonal expansion of both CD4+ and CD8+ blood T cells was observed from baseline to week 6 at doses 0.1 to 3.0 mg/kg. Low levels of normalized T-cell clonal expansion were also shown by some nonresponding patients. In the 0.1-3.0 mg/kg groups, partial responders were among the patients with the lowest normalized peripheral clonal expansion, particularly in CD8+ T cells. On average, CD8+ T cells showed more expanded clones than CD4+ T cells after ivuxolimab. Which antigens the clonally expanded peripheral T cells were specific for was not determined.

This chain is built from TRBV9 and TRBJ1-1; TRBD1 is possibly the D segment (5 matching bases). The starting material was CD4+ or CD8+ T cells sorted from blood, obtained in a trial of the OX40 agonist ivuxolimab. This TCR came from an adult with an advanced solid tumor such as melanoma, head and neck, liver or kidney cancer. In nucleotide form, the sequence is TGTGCCAGCAGCGTAGGGGGCACGGTCGACACTGAAGCTTTCTTT. Translated, this is CASSVGGTVDTEAFF. Supplemented by the reference TRBV9 and TRBJ1-1 proteins around the CDR3, the complete variable domain is DSGVTQTPKHLITATGQRVTLRCSPRSGDLSVYWYQQSLDQGLQFLIQYYNGEERAKGNILERFSAQQFPDLHSELNLSSLELGDSALYFCASSVGGTVDTEAFFGQGTRLTVV.